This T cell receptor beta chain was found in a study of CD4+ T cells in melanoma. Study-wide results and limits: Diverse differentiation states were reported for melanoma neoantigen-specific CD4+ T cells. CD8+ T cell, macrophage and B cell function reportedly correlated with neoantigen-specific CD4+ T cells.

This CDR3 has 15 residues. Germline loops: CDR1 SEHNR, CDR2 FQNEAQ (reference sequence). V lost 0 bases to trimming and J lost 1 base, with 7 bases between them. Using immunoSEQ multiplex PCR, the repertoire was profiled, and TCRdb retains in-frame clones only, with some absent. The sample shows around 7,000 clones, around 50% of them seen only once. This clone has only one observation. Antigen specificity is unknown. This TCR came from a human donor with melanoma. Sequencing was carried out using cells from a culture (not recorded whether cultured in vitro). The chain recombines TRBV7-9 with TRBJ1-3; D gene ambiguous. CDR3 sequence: CASSLALTSGNTIYF. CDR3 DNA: TGTGCCAGCAGCTTAGCGCTCACTTCTGGAAACACCATATATTTT.